The next 25 T cell receptor beta chains were all read from a single sample in a study of early T cells in non-severe SARS-CoV-2 infection. In TCRdb, the 5' RACE reads were re-called with MiXCR into one record per CDR3 protein. The data show around 80,000 distinct CDR3 sequences, with roughly 12% seen just once and more than 3% held by the top ten. What was sequenced was whole blood. These receptors all come from an adult who was a healthcare worker with PCR-confirmed SARS-CoV-2 infection or an uninfected control (not recorded which).

This clonotype showed up many times. V is TRBV7-8 and J is TRBJ1-5; D is ambiguous. The CDR3 is made up of 15 amino acids. V was clipped by 1 base and J by 2 bases, with 9 bases between them. In germline, CDR1 is SGHVS, CDR2 FQNEAQ. The DNA of the CDR3 is TGTGCCAGCAGCTTAGGGCGGTGGGGCAATCAGCCCCAGCATTTT. It codes for CASSLGRWGNQPQHF. The full variable domain, rest sourced from reference TRBV7-8 and TRBJ1-5, is GAGVSQSPRYKVAKRGQDVALRCDPISGHVSLFWYQQALGQGPEFLTYFQNEAQLDKSGLPSDRFFAERPEGSVSTLKIQRTQQEDSAVYLCASSLGRWGNQPQHFGDGTRLSIL.

Only a few counts were recorded for this clonotype. The chain carries TRBV6-2 or TRBV6-3 and TRBJ2-1; 7 bases align to TRBD2. CDR3 length: 18 amino acids. With 2 bases clipped from V and 5 bases from J, the junction kept 15 bases outside the gene matches. Germline CDR1 is MNHEY and CDR2 is SVGEGT. Here the CDR3 reads CASSYLSRLAERNNEQFF. The CDR3 DNA is TGTGCCAGCAGTTACCTATCCCGACTAGCTGAAAGGAACAATGAGCAGTTCTTC.

The J gene is TRBJ1-1, the V gene TRBV7-3; D gene ambiguous. This CDR3 is 13 amino acids long. CDR1 SGHTA and CDR2 FQGTGA come from the germline V gene. Trimming shortened V by 3 bases and J by 13 bases, and 18 bases separated the two germline ends. CDR3 coding DNA: TGTGCCAGCAGCTTGAGCAGAGTCCTGAAGCTTTTCTTT. Translation: CASSLSRVLKLFF.

Ten or more counts support this clonotype. This sequence joins TRBV28 and TRBJ1-1; a possible D gene is TRBD1 (5 bases). The length of the CDR3 is 15 residues. CDR1 is MDHEN, CDR2 SYDVKM, per germline. Trimming took 3 bases from V and 5 from J, leaving 16 bases between them. CDR3 DNA: TGTGCCAGCAGTTTGGGGTCAGGGTTTCGAACTGAAGCTTTCTTT. The encoded protein is CASSLGSGFRTEAFF.

The CDR3 loop reads CASSLVWSAYNEQFF. DNA for the CDR3: TGTGCCAGCAGCTTAGTTTGGTCAGCCTACAATGAGCAGTTCTTC. This sequence joins TRBV7-2 and TRBJ2-1; no reliable D call. Germline values: CDR1 SGHTA, CDR2 FQGNSA. The CDR3 runs 15 residues. The V end lost 1 base, the J end lost 2 bases, and 9 bases lay between the germline ends.

The genes are TRBV21-1 and TRBJ2-7. TRBV21-1 is termed a pseudogene. The CDR3 loop spans 12 amino acids. The CDR3 bases are TGTGCCAGCAGCAAGTACTACTACGAGCAGTACTTC. It specifies CASSKYYYEQYF.

J is TRBJ2-2 and V is TRBV5-1; TRBD1 might be the D (5 bases). The CDR3 runs to 16 residues. Germline CDR1 is SGHRS and CDR2 is YFSETQ. With 6 bases removed from V and 1 base from J, the gap between germline ends came to 16 bases. The CDR3 bases are TGCGCCAGCACCCTGGTTGGCCAGGGGAACACCGGGGAGCTGTTTTTT. This translates into CASTLVGQGNTGELFF.

The chain combines TRBV29-1 with TRBJ1-1, with D perhaps TRBD1 (5 bases). Trimming took off 4 bases at V and 4 bases at J, with 16 bases between the two ends. The CDR3 runs 14 residues. Germline CDR1 reads SQVTM; CDR2 reads ANQGSEA. This chain's CDR3 is CSVAPGGGSTEAFF. In DNA form, the CDR3 reads TGCAGCGTTGCCCCCGGGGGGGGAAGCACTGAAGCTTTCTTT.

A few counts support this clonotype. V and J are TRBV10-3 and TRBJ1-2; D gene ambiguous. CDR1 is ENHRY, CDR2 SYGVKD, per germline. Trimming took 0 bases from V and 2 from J, leaving 7 bases between them. This CDR3 has 14 residues. CDR3 protein: CAISESGRNYGYTF. The CDR3, as DNA: TGTGCCATCAGTGAGTCGGGGAGGAACTATGGCTACACCTTC.

This clonotype was seen more than once but under ten times. In DNA, the CDR3 is TGCGCCAGCAGCCTGATCGACAGAGACGAGCAGTACTTC. This sequence encodes CASSLIDRDEQYF. J is TRBJ2-7 and V is TRBV5-1; TRBD1 might be the D (5 bases). CDR1 is SGHRS and CDR2 is YFSETQ in the germline V gene. V gave up 4 bases and J gave up 5 bases, with 13 bases separating them. CDR3 length: 13 amino acids.

This clonotype came up once. V usage is TRBV11-1 and J usage is TRBJ1-6, with 8 bases aligning to TRBD1. CDR3 length: 15 residues. Germline values: CDR1 SGHAT, CDR2 FQDESV (reference sequence). V gave up 2 bases and J gave up 10 bases; unmatched junction bases: 7. In DNA, the CDR3 is TGTGCCAGCAGCTTACGGACAGGGAATACGTCACCCCTCCACTTT. Its protein product is CASSLRTGNTSPLHF. Combining the CDR3 with reference TRBV11-1 and TRBJ1-6 gives the whole variable domain EAEVAQSPRYKITEKSQAVAFWCDPISGHATLYWYRQILGQGPELLVQFQDESVVDDSQLPKDRFSAERLKGVDSTLKIQPAELGDSAMYLCASSLRTGNTSPLHFGNGTRLTVT.

The chain is built from TRBV11-2 and TRBJ2-1, with a weak D call TRBD2 (8 bases). With 3 bases removed from V and 9 bases from J, the gap between germline ends came to 18 bases. Germline CDR1 reads SGHAT; CDR2 reads FQNNGV. The CDR3 length is 15 residues. CDR3 residues: CASSFDGRGRGEQFF. CDR3 in DNA: TGTGCCAGCAGCTTCGACGGGAGGGGGCGAGGTGAGCAGTTCTTC. Variable domain in full (rest from reference TRBV11-2 and TRBJ2-1): EAGVAQSPRYKIIEKRQSVAFWCNPISGHATLYWYQQILGQGPKLLIQFQNNGVVDDSQLPKDRFSAERLKGVDSTLKIQPAKLEDSAVYLCASSFDGRGRGEQFFGPGTRLTVL.

J is TRBJ2-1 and V is TRBV24-1; the match to TRBD1 covers 8 bases. Trimming cost V 3 bases and J 4 bases; bases outside gene matches: 7. Germline loops: CDR1 KGHDR, CDR2 SFDVKD. The CDR3 is 16 amino acids. The chain's CDR3 is CATSDPGQGGYNEQFF. CDR3 sequence (DNA): TGTGCCACCAGTGATCCAGGACAGGGAGGATACAATGAGCAGTTCTTC.

This clonotype was seen only a few times. This CDR3 reads CSASLYNEQFF. CDR3 bases: TGCAGTGCTAGTCTCTACAATGAGCAGTTCTTC. V and J are TRBV20-1 and TRBJ2-1; D remains ambiguous. The ends were cut back, 3 bases at V and 3 bases at J, with 3 bases in the middle. The CDR3 consists of 11 residues. Per the germline V gene, CDR1 is DFQATT and CDR2 is SNEGSKA (reference sequence).

V gene TRBV20-1 combines with J gene TRBJ2-5, with D maybe TRBD1 (6 bases). V was trimmed by 2 bases and J by 1 base, leaving 11 bases between them. The V gene's germline CDR1 is DFQATT and CDR2 SNEGSKA (reference sequence). This CDR3 has 14 residues. The CDR3 here is CSARTGTSQETQYF. CDR3 nucleotide sequence: TGCAGTGCTAGAACCGGGACATCCCAAGAGACCCAGTACTTC.

This clonotype was observed at least ten times. The chain has TRBV3-1 and TRBJ1-1; possibly TRBD1 for D (6 bases). Trimming removed 4 bases at V and 0 bases at J, with 9 bases between. The CDR3 spans 14 residues. CDR1 and CDR2 from the germline V gene are LGHDT and YNNKEL (reference sequence). The CDR3 nucleotides read TGTGCCAGCAGCCCAGGGGACCTGAACACTGAAGCTTTCTTT. Translated, it gives CASSPGDLNTEAFF.

This clonotype occurred a few times. The rearrangement joins TRBV28 to TRBJ2-5, with 13 positions matching TRBD2. Germline V gene lookup returns CDR1 MDHEN and CDR2 SYDVKM. The CDR3 is made up of 13 amino acids. Trimming took 6 bases from V and 5 from J; bases not matched to a gene: 0. CDR3 DNA sequence: TGTGCCAGCAGACTAGCGGGAGGGGAGACCCAGTACTTC. It specifies CASRLAGGETQYF.

The gene calls are TRBV7-3 and TRBJ2-4; possibly TRBD1 or TRBD2 for D (5 bases each). The CDR3 covers 15 residues. Per the germline V gene, CDR1 is SGHTA and CDR2 is FQGTGA. Trimming cost V 4 bases and J 9 bases, with 19 bases left between them. For the CDR3, the DNA is TGTGCCAGCAGCTCAGGACGCGAGGGACCGACCATTCAGTACTTC. Translation: CASSSGREGPTIQYF. Variable domain in full (rest from reference TRBV7-3 and TRBJ2-4): GAGVSQTPSNKVTEKGKYVELRCDPISGHTALYWYRQSLGQGPEFLIYFQGTGAADDSGLPNDRFFAVRPEGSVSTLKIQRTERGDSAVYLCASSSGREGPTIQYFGAGTRLSVL.

In its sample, this clonotype was seen many times. J is TRBJ2-3 and V is TRBV5-1, with 10 bases lining up with TRBD2. V lost 3 bases and J lost 0; bases outside the gene matches: 7. The CDR3 spans 17 residues. The germline V gene has CDR1 SGHRS and CDR2 YFSETQ. CDR3 coding DNA: TGCGCCAGCAGCTGGCCCTTAGCGGGGGGTAGCACAGATACGCAGTATTTT. Translated: CASSWPLAGGSTDTQYF.

This clonotype was seen ten or more times. The chain couples TRBV2 to TRBJ2-5; no clear D gene. The CDR3 is 12 amino acids. Germline assignment: CDR1 SNHLY and CDR2 FYNNEI. Between the trimmed V and J ends, which lost 6 bases and 5 bases, there was a span of 10 bases. DNA of the CDR3: TGTGCCAGCAGGAGGCTAGGGGAGACCCAGTACTTC. Amino acids: CASRRLGETQYF. The whole variable domain, remainder taken from reference TRBV2 and TRBJ2-5, is EPEVTQTPSHQVTQMGQEVILRCVPISNHLYFYWYRQILGQKVEFLVSFYNNEISEKSEIFDDQFSVERPDGSNFTLKIRSTKLEDSAMYFCASRRLGETQYFGPGTRLLVL.

The chain links TRBV5-1 to TRBJ2-5; 8 bases map to TRBD2. CDR3 size: 16 residues. CDR1 and CDR2 from the germline V gene are SGHRS and YFSETQ. V dropped 0 bases and J dropped 1; count of bases not matched to a gene: 5. The CDR3 region has the DNA TGCGCCAGCAGCTTGGGGCCTGCGGGAGGCCAAGAGACCCAGTACTTC. Protein sequence: CASSLGPAGGQETQYF.

This clonotype has at least ten counts. This rearrangement joins TRBV7-6 to TRBJ2-3, with 7 positions matching TRBD2. V shed 4 bases and J 6 bases; nucleotides not matched to a gene: 13. Germline V gene sequence: CDR1 SGHVS, CDR2 FNYEAQ. The CDR3 loop spans 16 amino acids. In DNA form, the CDR3 reads TGTGCCAGCAGCTCCCTAGGAGGGAGGGATCGTGATACGCAGTATTTT. Amino acid sequence: CASSSLGGRDRDTQYF.

The chain links TRBV20-1 to TRBJ1-2; D gene ambiguous. CDR1 and CDR2 (germline): DFQATT, SNEGSKA (reference sequence). The V end was cut by 6 bases, the J end by 0 bases, with 14 bases between. The CDR3 has 14 residues. The CDR3 loop is CSAEAPYTNYGYTF. CDR3 in DNA: TGCAGTGCCGAAGCACCCTATACTAACTATGGCTACACCTTC.

This clonotype was found many times. The chain uses TRBV2 and TRBJ2-5; 8 bases align to TRBD1. This CDR3 region has 12 residues. J gave up 3 bases and V 6 bases, and 0 bases lay outside the gene matches. Germline-derived CDR1 and CDR2 are SNHLY and FYNNEI. The CDR3 sequence: CASRDREETQYF. CDR3 sequence (DNA): TGTGCCAGCAGGGACAGGGAAGAGACCCAGTACTTC. The complete variable domain, with remaining parts taken from reference TRBV2 and TRBJ2-5, reads EPEVTQTPSHQVTQMGQEVILRCVPISNHLYFYWYRQILGQKVEFLVSFYNNEISEKSEIFDDQFSVERPDGSNFTLKIRSTKLEDSAMYFCASRDREETQYFGPGTRLLVL.

V gene TRBV29-1 combines with J gene TRBJ2-1; 10 positions match TRBD1. Losses at the gene ends were 0 bases for V and 8 bases for J; bases not matched to a gene: 7. The length of the CDR3 is 15 residues. Looked up from germline, CDR1 is SQVTM and CDR2 is ANQGSEA. CDR3: CSVEDRGQGLYEQFF. The CDR3 DNA sequence: TGCAGCGTTGAAGATAGGGGACAGGGGCTTTATGAGCAGTTCTTC.